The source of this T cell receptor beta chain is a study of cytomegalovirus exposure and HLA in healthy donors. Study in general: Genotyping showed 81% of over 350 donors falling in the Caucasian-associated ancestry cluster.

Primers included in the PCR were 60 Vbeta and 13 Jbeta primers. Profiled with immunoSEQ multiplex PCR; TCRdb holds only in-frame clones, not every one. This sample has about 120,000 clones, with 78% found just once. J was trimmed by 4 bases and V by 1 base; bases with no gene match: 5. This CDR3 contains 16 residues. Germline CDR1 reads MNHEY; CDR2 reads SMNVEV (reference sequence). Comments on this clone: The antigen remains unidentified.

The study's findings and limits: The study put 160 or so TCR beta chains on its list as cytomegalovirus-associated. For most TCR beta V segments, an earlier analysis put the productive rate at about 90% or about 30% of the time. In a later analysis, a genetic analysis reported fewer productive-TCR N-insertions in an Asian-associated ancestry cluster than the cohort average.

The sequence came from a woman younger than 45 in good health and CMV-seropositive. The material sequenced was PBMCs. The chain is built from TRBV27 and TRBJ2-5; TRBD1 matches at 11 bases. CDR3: CASSLLGQGGRETQYF. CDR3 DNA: TGTGCCAGCAGTTTATTGGGACAGGGGGGCCGAGAGACCCAGTACTTC.